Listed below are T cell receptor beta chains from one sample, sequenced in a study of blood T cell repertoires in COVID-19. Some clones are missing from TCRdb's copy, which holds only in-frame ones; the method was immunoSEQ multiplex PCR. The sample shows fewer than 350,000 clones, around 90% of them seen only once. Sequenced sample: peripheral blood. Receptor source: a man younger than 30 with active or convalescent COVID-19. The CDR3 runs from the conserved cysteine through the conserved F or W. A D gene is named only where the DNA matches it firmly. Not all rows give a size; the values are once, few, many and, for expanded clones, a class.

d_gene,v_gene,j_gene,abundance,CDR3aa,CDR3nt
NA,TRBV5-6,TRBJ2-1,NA,CASSLDGYNEQFF,TGTGCCAGCAGCTTGGACGGCTACAATGAGCAGTTCTTC
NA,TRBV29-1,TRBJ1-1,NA,CSVEWQAEAFF,TGCAGCGTTGAGTGGCAGGCGGAAGCTTTCTTT
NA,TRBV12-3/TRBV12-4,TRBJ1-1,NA,CASSYGTFKAFF,TGTGCCAGCAGTTATGGGACATTTAAAGCTTTCTTT
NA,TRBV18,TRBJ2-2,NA,CASSSGLPNTGELFF,TGTGCCAGCTCATCGGGACTTCCGAACACCGGGGAGCTGTTTTTT
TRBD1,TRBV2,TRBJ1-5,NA,CASSRDSLNQPQHF,TGTGCCAGCAGTCGGGACAGCCTCAATCAGCCCCAGCATTTT
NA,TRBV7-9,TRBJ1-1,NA,CASSFRQDTPEAFF,TGTGCCAGCAGCTTTAGACAAGATACCCCTGAAGCTTTCTTT
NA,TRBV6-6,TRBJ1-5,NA,CASSIPDRGNQPQHF,TGTGCCAGCAGCATCCCTGACAGAGGCAATCAGCCCCAGCATTTT
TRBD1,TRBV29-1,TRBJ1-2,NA,CSATGPVDGYTF,TGCAGCGCGACAGGGCCTGTGGATGGCTACACCTTC
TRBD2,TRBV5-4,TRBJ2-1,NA,CASSDSGRVPYNEQFF,TGTGCCAGCAGCGACTCGGGGAGGGTTCCTTACAATGAGCAGTTCTTC
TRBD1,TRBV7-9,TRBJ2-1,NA,CASSLQGDNEQFF,TGTGCCAGCAGCTTACAGGGGGACAATGAGCAGTTCTTC
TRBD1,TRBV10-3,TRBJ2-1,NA,CAISKDRGHNEQFF,TGTGCCATCAGTAAGGACAGGGGTCACAATGAGCAGTTCTTC
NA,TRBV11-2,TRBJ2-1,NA,CASSSPAVSSYNEQFF,TGTGCCAGCAGCTCCCCAGCGGTTAGCTCCTACAATGAGCAGTTCTTC
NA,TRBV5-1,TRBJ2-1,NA,CASSLGGDTYNEQFF,TGCGCCAGCAGCTTAGGGGGGGATACCTACAATGAGCAGTTCTTC
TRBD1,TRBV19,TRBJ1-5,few,CASDRGLWEPQHF,TGTGCCAGTGACAGGGGGCTCTGGGAGCCCCAGCATTTT
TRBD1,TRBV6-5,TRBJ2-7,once,CASTVSGTGDYEQYF,TGTGCCAGCACTGTCTCCGGGACAGGGGATTACGAGCAGTACTTC
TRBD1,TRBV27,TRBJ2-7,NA,CASRDRGGYEQYF,TGTGCCAGCAGGGACAGGGGAGGCTACGAGCAGTACTTC
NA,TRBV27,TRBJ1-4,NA,CASSIQGGANEKLFF,TGTGCCAGCAGTATCCAAGGGGGGGCTAATGAAAAACTGTTTTTT
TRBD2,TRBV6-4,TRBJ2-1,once,CASSDSMAAGGTSSYNEQFF,TGTGCCAGCAGTGACTCCATGGCAGCGGGGGGCACGAGCTCCTACAATGAGCAGTTCTTC
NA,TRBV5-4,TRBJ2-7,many,CASSTNNYEQYF,TGTGCCAGCAGCACAAACAACTACGAGCAGTACTTC